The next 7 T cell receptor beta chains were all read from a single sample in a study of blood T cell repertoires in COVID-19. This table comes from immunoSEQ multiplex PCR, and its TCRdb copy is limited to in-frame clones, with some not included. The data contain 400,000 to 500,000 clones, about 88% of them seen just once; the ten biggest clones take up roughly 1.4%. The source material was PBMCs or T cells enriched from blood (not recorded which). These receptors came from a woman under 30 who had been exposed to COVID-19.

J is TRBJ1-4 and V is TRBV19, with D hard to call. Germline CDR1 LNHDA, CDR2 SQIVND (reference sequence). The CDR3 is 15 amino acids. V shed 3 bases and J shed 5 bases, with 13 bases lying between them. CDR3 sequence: CASSMTHGSNEKLFF. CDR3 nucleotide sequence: TGTGCCAGTAGTATGACCCACGGGTCCAATGAAAAACTGTTTTTT.

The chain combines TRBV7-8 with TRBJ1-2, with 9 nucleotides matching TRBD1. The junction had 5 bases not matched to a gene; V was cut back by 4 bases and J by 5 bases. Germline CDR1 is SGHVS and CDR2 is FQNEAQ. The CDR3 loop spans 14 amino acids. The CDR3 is CASSWEQGAYGYTF. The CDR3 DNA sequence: TGTGCCAGCAGCTGGGAACAGGGGGCGTATGGCTACACCTTC.

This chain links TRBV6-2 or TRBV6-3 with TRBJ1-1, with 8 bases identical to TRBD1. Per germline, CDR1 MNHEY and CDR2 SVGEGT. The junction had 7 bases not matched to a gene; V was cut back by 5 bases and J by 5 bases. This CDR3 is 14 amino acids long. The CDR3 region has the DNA TGTGCCAGCAGTCGCTACAGGGGGTCAACTGAAGCTTTCTTT. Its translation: CASSRYRGSTEAFF.

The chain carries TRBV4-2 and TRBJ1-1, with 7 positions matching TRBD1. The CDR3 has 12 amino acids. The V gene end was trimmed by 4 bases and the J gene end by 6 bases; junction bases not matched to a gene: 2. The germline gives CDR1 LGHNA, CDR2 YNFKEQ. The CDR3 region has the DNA TGTGCCAGCAGCCGACAGGGCGCTGAAGCTTTCTTT. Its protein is CASSRQGAEAFF.

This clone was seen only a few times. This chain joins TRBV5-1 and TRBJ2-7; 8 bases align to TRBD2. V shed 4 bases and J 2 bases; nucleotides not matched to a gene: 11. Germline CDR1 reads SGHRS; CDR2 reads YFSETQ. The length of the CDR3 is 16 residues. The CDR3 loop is CASSAADPGGTYEQYF. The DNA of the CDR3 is TGCGCCAGCAGCGCGGCGGATCCGGGAGGGACCTACGAGCAGTACTTC.

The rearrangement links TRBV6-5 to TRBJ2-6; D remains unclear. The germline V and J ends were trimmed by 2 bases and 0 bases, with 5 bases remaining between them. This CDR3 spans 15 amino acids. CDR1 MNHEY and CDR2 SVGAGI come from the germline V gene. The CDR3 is CASSYKHSGANVLTF. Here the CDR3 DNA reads TGTGCCAGCAGTTACAAGCACTCTGGGGCCAACGTCCTGACTTTC.

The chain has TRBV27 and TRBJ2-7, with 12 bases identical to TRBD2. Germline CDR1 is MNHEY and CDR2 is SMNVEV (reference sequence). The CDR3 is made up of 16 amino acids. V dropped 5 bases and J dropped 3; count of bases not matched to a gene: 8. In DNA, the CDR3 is TGTGCCAGCAGTACCGGGACTAGCGGGTTCAGCTACGAGCAGTACTTC. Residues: CASSTGTSGFSYEQYF.